The clone carrying this T cell receptor beta chain was picked up one time. This sample is part of a study of blood T cell repertoires in COVID-19. CDR1 and CDR2 (germline): DFQATT, SNEGSKA (reference sequence). This CDR3 region has 11 residues. V lost 6 bases and J lost 5, with 10 bases in between. Repertoires were generated with immunoSEQ multiplex PCR, while TCRdb's copy carries only in-frame clones and drops some. The sample shows approximately 100,000 clones, 80% to 95% of them seen only once. The sample was peripheral blood. The clonotype comes from a man between 45 and 60 years old with active COVID-19. This sequence joins TRBV20-1 and TRBJ1-2; D unresolved. The CDR3 sequence: CSAAREYGYTF. CDR3 coding DNA: TGCAGTGCCGCGCGGGAGTATGGCTACACCTTC.